This is a list of T cell receptor beta chains from one sample in a study of shared clonotypes between healthy human individuals. Sequenced by immunoSEQ multiplex PCR; TCRdb stores in-frame clones only, minus some. The sample comprises approximately 1,500,000 clones, roughly 98% of which are singletons, and 0.4% to 0.45% rests with the top ten. Sequenced: naive CD4+ T cells sorted from blood. These receptor sequences come from a man younger than 40 in good health. Both conserved end residues are part of each CDR3. D genes are given only for firm matches. For some rows the clone size is stated as once, few or many, or as a class when expanded; others skip it.

size | J | D | V | CDR3 | DNA
. | TRBJ2-3 | TRBD2 | TRBV18 | CASSQTSGRAADTQYF | TGTGCCAGCTCACAGACTAGCGGGAGGGCCGCTGATACGCAGTATTTT
. | TRBJ2-1 | TRBD2 | TRBV2 | CASSDFGTSGRARYNEQFF | TGTGCCAGCAGTGACTTTGGGACTAGCGGGAGGGCCAGGTACAATGAGCAGTTCTTC
. | TRBJ2-7 | TRBD2 | TRBV14 | CASSQRLEGSGRGYEQYF | TGTGCCAGCAGCCAGAGGCTGGAGGGTAGCGGGAGGGGGTACGAGCAGTACTTC
. | TRBJ2-3 | . | TRBV5-1 | CASSYQPAGLQSTDTQYF | TGCGCCAGCAGCTACCAGCCCGCGGGACTGCAGAGTACAGATACGCAGTATTTT
. | TRBJ2-7 | TRBD2 | TRBV27 | CASRGSGRNYEQYF | TGTGCCAGCAGGGGTAGCGGGAGGAACTACGAGCAGTACTTC
. | TRBJ2-1 | TRBD2 | TRBV10-3 | CAISDPTGTSAQSGLNEQFF | TGTGCCATCAGTGACCCTACCGGGACTAGCGCCCAGTCGGGCCTCAATGAGCAGTTCTTC
. | TRBJ1-4 | TRBD1 | TRBV27 | CASSFAGQGAEKLFF | TGTGCCAGCAGTTTTGCCGGACAGGGGGCGGAAAAACTGTTTTTT
. | TRBJ1-1 | . | TRBV9 | CASSARLNTEAFF | TGTGCCAGCAGCGCCCGCCTGAACACTGAAGCTTTCTTT
. | TRBJ1-5 | . | TRBV6-6 | CASSWAGQQPQHF | TGTGCCAGCAGTTGGGCAGGGCAGCAGCCCCAGCATTTT
. | TRBJ2-2 | TRBD1 | TRBV29-1 | CSAGTGNTGELFF | TGCAGCGCCGGGACAGGAAACACCGGGGAGCTGTTTTTT
. | TRBJ2-7 | TRBD2 | TRBV27 | CASRLAATYEQYF | TGTGCCAGCAGACTAGCGGCCACCTACGAGCAGTACTTC
. | TRBJ2-1 | . | TRBV18 | CASSPLARYNEQFF | TGTGCCAGCTCACCATTAGCACGGTACAATGAGCAGTTCTTC
. | TRBJ1-5 | . | TRBV30 | CAWSYPGQGLYSNQPQHF | TGTGCCTGGAGTTACCCGGGACAAGGATTATATAGCAATCAGCCCCAGCATTTT
. | TRBJ2-3 | . | TRBV18 | CASSPRTDTQYF | TGTGCCAGCTCACCTAGAACAGATACGCAGTATTTT
. | TRBJ2-7 | . | TRBV27 | CASSLSTPNYEQYF | TGTGCCAGCAGTTTATCAACCCCAAACTACGAGCAGTACTTC
. | TRBJ2-3 | . | TRBV5-1 | CATREGGTDTQYF | TGCGCCACCAGGGAAGGCGGCACAGATACGCAGTATTTT
. | TRBJ2-7 | TRBD2 | TRBV27 | CATNPGASGWLEQYF | TGTGCCACCAACCCCGGGGCTAGCGGGTGGCTCGAGCAGTACTTC
. | TRBJ1-1 | . | TRBV27 | CASSEGRALAEAFF | TGTGCCAGCAGTGAGGGAAGGGCCCTCGCTGAAGCTTTCTTT
. | TRBJ2-1 | . | TRBV1 | CTSSQDSSGRINEQFF | TGCACCAGCAGCCAAGATTCAAGCGGGAGGATCAATGAGCAGTTCTTC
. | TRBJ2-7 | . | TRBV7-8 | CASSPGQLYEQYF | TGTGCCAGCAGCCCAGGACAGCTCTACGAGCAGTACTTC
. | TRBJ2-5 | . | TRBV2 | CASSPSWIETQYF | TGTGCCAGCAGTCCCTCCTGGATCGAGACCCAGTACTTC
. | TRBJ2-2 | TRBD2 | TRBV5-1 | CASSLAWPSGSPDTGELFF | TGCGCCAGCAGCTTGGCCTGGCCTAGCGGGAGCCCCGACACCGGGGAGCTGTTTTTT
. | TRBJ2-7 | . | TRBV7-6 | CASSLMSGVLTYEQYF | TGTGCCAGCAGCCTTATGTCCGGGGTATTGACCTACGAGCAGTACTTC
once | TRBJ2-4 | . | TRBV14 | CASSRLQVPRAKNIQYF | TGTGCCAGCAGCAGACTTCAGGTACCCAGGGCCAAAAACATTCAGTACTTC
. | TRBJ2-6 | . | TRBV18 | CASSPKQDFFGPGANVLTF | TGTGCCAGCTCACCGAAACAGGATTTTTTCGGCCCTGGGGCCAACGTCCTGACTTTC
. | TRBJ2-7 | . | TRBV11-2 | CASSSTWYEQYF | TGTGCCAGCAGCTCAACTTGGTACGAGCAGTACTTC
. | TRBJ2-3 | . | TRBV7-8 | CASSLIEGTDTQYF | TGTGCCAGCAGCTTAATAGAGGGAACAGATACGCAGTATTTT
. | TRBJ2-5 | TRBD2 | TRBV15 | CATAYRSGRETQYF | TGTGCCACCGCCTACCGTAGCGGGAGAGAGACCCAGTACTTC
. | TRBJ2-1 | . | TRBV9 | CASSVLAGYNEQFF | TGTGCCAGCAGCGTATTAGCAGGATACAATGAGCAGTTCTTC
. | TRBJ2-7 | TRBD2 | TRBV5-5 | CASSLVASGIYEQYF | TGTGCCAGCAGCTTGGTGGCTAGCGGGATTTACGAGCAGTACTTC
. | TRBJ1-2 | . | TRBV6-5 | CASSYTHFGGVRGYTF | TGTGCCAGCAGTTACACTCATTTTGGGGGGGTGCGTGGCTACACCTTC
once | TRBJ2-1 | . | TRBV21-1 | CASTLDRYNEQFF | TGTGCCAGCACCTTAGACAGATACAATGAGCAGTTCTTC
. | TRBJ2-1 | TRBD2 | TRBV9 | CASSERGTISYNEQFF | TGTGCCAGCAGCGAGCGCGGGACTATTTCCTACAATGAGCAGTTCTTC
. | TRBJ2-1 | . | TRBV6-6 | CASRPGGGGNEQFF | TGTGCCAGCAGACCGGGCGGTGGGGGGAATGAGCAGTTCTTC
. | TRBJ2-7 | TRBD2 | TRBV9 | CASSPVGTSGRFGQYF | TGTGCCAGCAGCCCCGTGGGGACTAGCGGGAGATTCGGGCAGTACTTC
. | TRBJ2-1 | . | TRBV5-8 | CASSLGLRTLNEQFF | TGTGCCAGCAGCTTAGGACTACGGACACTAAATGAGCAGTTCTTC
. | TRBJ2-3 | . | TRBV7-8 | CASSLSVDTQYF | TGTGCCAGCAGCTTGTCGGTCGATACGCAGTATTTT
. | TRBJ2-2 | . | TRBV7-8 | CASSRSRVSGELFF | TGTGCCAGCAGCCGAAGCAGGGTGTCCGGGGAGCTGTTTTTT
once | TRBJ1-2 | . | TRBV27 | CASSLSPRVERSNYGYTF | TGTGCCAGCAGTTTATCGCCCCGGGTCGAAAGATCTAACTATGGCTACACCTTC
. | TRBJ1-2 | . | TRBV7-9 | CASRQQGGTTYGYTF | TGTGCCAGCAGACAACAAGGGGGGACGACATATGGCTACACCTTC
. | TRBJ2-3 | . | TRBV7-9 | CASSQPLDTQYF | TGTGCCAGCAGCCAGCCACTGGATACGCAGTATTTT
. | TRBJ1-4 | . | TRBV19 | CASKRTTNEKLFF | TGTGCCAGTAAAAGGACAACTAATGAAAAACTGTTTTTT
. | TRBJ1-5 | . | TRBV2 | CASTEGGFNQPQHF | TGTGCCAGCACCGAGGGGGGCTTCAATCAGCCCCAGCATTTT
. | TRBJ1-5 | . | TRBV28 | CASSSSDRFSNQPQHF | TGTGCCAGCAGTTCCTCTGACAGGTTTAGCAATCAGCCCCAGCATTTT
. | TRBJ2-7 | . | TRBV30 | CAWSVLLGAEQYF | TGTGCCTGGAGTGTACTCCTGGGGGCGGAGCAGTACTTC
. | TRBJ1-2 | . | TRBV4-1 | CASSQDSGANYGYTF | TGCGCCAGCAGCCAAGATTCGGGAGCTAACTATGGCTACACCTTC
. | TRBJ2-7 | TRBD1 | TRBV19 | CASRDRGAYEQYF | TGTGCCAGTAGGGACAGGGGGGCCTACGAGCAGTACTTC
. | TRBJ2-1 | . | TRBV2 | CASSVDEQFF | TGTGCCAGCAGTGTCGATGAGCAGTTCTTC
. | TRBJ2-2 | . | TRBV5-1 | CASSLTTDWSGELFF | TGCGCCAGCAGCTTGACGACGGATTGGTCCGGGGAGCTGTTTTTT
. | TRBJ2-6 | TRBD2 | TRBV7-2 | CASPEMAGGSGANVLTF | TGTGCCAGCCCCGAAATGGCGGGAGGGTCCGGGGCCAACGTCCTGACTTTC
once | TRBJ2-3 | . | TRBV5-4 | CASSPRKGEVTDTQYF | TGTGCCAGCAGCCCCCGCAAAGGGGAGGTTACAGATACGCAGTATTTT
. | TRBJ1-4 | TRBD1 | TRBV19 | CASSGQGAANEKLFF | TGTGCCAGTAGTGGACAGGGGGCTGCTAATGAAAAACTGTTTTTT
. | TRBJ2-7 | . | TRBV28 | CASSLEGGAYEQYF | TGTGCCAGCAGTTTAGAGGGAGGAGCTTACGAGCAGTACTTC
. | TRBJ2-2 | . | TRBV6-4 | CASSVFPTQGITGELFF | TGTGCCAGCAGTGTTTTCCCCACTCAGGGTATCACCGGGGAGCTGTTTTTT
. | TRBJ2-7 | . | TRBV6-1 | CASGRGYEQYF | TGTGCCAGCGGCAGGGGCTACGAGCAGTACTTC
. | TRBJ2-2 | TRBD1 | TRBV7-9 | CASSPGQGNTGELFF | TGTGCCAGCAGCCCGGGACAGGGGAACACCGGGGAGCTGTTTTTT
. | TRBJ2-7 | . | TRBV14 | CASSLTGGISYEQYF | TGTGCCAGCAGCCTGACGGGGGGCATAAGCTACGAGCAGTACTTC
. | TRBJ1-2 | . | TRBV2 | CASTGDGYTF | TGTGCCAGCACAGGGGATGGCTACACCTTC
. | TRBJ1-1 | . | TRBV10-3 | CAISDLPGRGGTEAFF | TGTGCCATCAGTGACCTCCCGGGACGGGGGGGCACTGAAGCTTTCTTT
. | TRBJ2-7 | . | TRBV5-1 | CASSLESGYEQYF | TGCGCCAGCAGCTTGGAGTCGGGGTACGAGCAGTACTTC